A single sample is the source of the 24 T cell receptor beta chains below, sequenced in a study of blood T cell repertoires in COVID-19. Sequencing used immunoSEQ multiplex PCR; TCRdb keeps in-frame clones, though not all of them. Among 200,000 to 300,000 clones listed, around 86% were seen once. The source material was peripheral blood. The receptors stem from a woman aged 60-75 years with COVID-19, enrolled during active disease.

This chain links TRBV6-5 with TRBJ1-1; D not certain. The CDR3 length is 15 residues. CDR1 MNHEY and CDR2 SVGAGI come from the germline V gene. V was trimmed by 2 bases and J by 6 bases, leaving 16 bases between them. For the CDR3, the DNA is TGTGCCAGCAGTTACGCTTCAACTCCCCCCCCTGAAGCTTTCTTT. Encoded protein: CASSYASTPPPEAFF.

This clone showed up just once. V gene TRBV4-2 combines with J gene TRBJ1-2; TRBD1 matches at 7 bases. After removal of 0 bases from V and 3 bases from J, the junction contained 10 bases not matched to a gene. CDR3 length: 17 residues. CDR1 is LGHNA and CDR2 is YNFKEQ in the germline V gene. CDR3 sequence reads: CASSQEGSRTGYYGYTF. The CDR3 DNA reads TGTGCCAGCAGCCAAGAAGGATCCCGGACAGGATACTATGGCTACACCTTC.

The V call is TRBV14, the J call TRBJ2-1; TRBD1 matches at 9 bases. The CDR3 spans 16 residues. CDR1 is SGHDN, CDR2 FVKESK, per germline. Trimming at V came to 3 bases and at J to 4 bases, leaving 7 bases not matched to a gene. CDR3 in DNA: TGTGCCAGCAGCCAGGCCGGGACAGGGCAATACAATGAGCAGTTCTTC. Protein sequence: CASSQAGTGQYNEQFF.

The chain employs TRBV29-1 and TRBJ1-1; D is ambiguous. This CDR3 contains 12 residues. Trimming took 3 bases from V and 2 from J, leaving 7 bases between them. Germline-derived CDR1 and CDR2 are SQVTM and ANQGSEA. CDR3 sequence: CSVDRTNTEAFF. In DNA form, the CDR3 reads TGCAGCGTTGACAGGACTAACACTGAAGCTTTCTTT.

This chain joins TRBV6-5 and TRBJ2-7; TRBD2 matches 8 bases. The CDR3 is 15 residues long. Germline trimming cut 6 bases from V and 2 bases from J; bases unmatched to any gene: 9. The germline gives CDR1 MNHEY, CDR2 SVGAGI. For the CDR3, the DNA is TGTGCCAGCAGGGGAGATAGCGGGATGACCTACGAGCAGTACTTC. Protein sequence: CASRGDSGMTYEQYF.

In its sample, this clone was seen once. The chain links TRBV18 to TRBJ1-6; 7 bases agree with TRBD1. Germline CDR1 and CDR2: KGHSH and LQKENI. V lost 2 bases, J lost 9 bases, and 4 bases stayed unmatched. The CDR3 is 14 residues long. The CDR3 DNA reads as TGTGCCAGCTCACCAGCAGGGGGAGGTTCACCCCTCCACTTT. It is translated as CASSPAGGGSPLHF.

The chain links TRBV19 to TRBJ1-2; D is unresolved. Trimming cost V 3 bases and J 7 bases, with 18 bases left between them. This CDR3 contains 15 residues. Germline CDR1 LNHDA, CDR2 SQIVND (reference sequence). The CDR3 is CASSIKVTQTGGYTF. As DNA, the CDR3 is TGTGCCAGTAGTATCAAAGTGACCCAGACGGGTGGCTACACCTTC.

The chain uses TRBV3-1 (or the pseudogene TRBV3-2) and TRBJ1-5, with a tentative D call TRBD1 (6 bases). The CDR3 is made up of 12 amino acids. V was trimmed by 5 bases and J by 7 bases, leaving 9 bases between them. In germline, CDR1 is LGHDT, CDR2 YNNKEL (reference sequence). The CDR3 protein is CASSTGSQPQHF. In DNA, the CDR3 is TGTGCCAGCAGCACAGGGTCCCAGCCCCAGCATTTT.

V is TRBV10-3 and J is TRBJ1-1; D might be TRBD1 (5 bases). The CDR3 covers 17 residues. Germline CDR1 is ENHRY and CDR2 is SYGVKD. With 2 bases removed from V and 1 base from J, the gap between germline ends came to 17 bases. The CDR3 region has the DNA TGTGCCATCAGTGAGGGGCGGACCCTACAGGCGAACACTGAAGCTTTCTTT. Translation gives CAISEGRTLQANTEAFF.

V usage is TRBV29-1 and J usage is TRBJ1-2; the D gene is possibly TRBD1 (5 bases). V lost 3 bases and J lost 5, with 7 bases in between. Germline values: CDR1 SQVTM, CDR2 ANQGSEA. This CDR3 has 11 amino acids. The CDR3 nucleotides read TGCAGCGTTGACAGGGCATATGGCTACACCTTC. This codes for CSVDRAYGYTF.

The J gene is TRBJ1-4, the V gene TRBV5-1, with 8 bases fitting TRBD1. This CDR3 region has 17 residues. Germline CDR1 SGHRS, CDR2 YFSETQ. The V and J ends lost 4 bases and 1 base, in that order; junction bases with no gene match: 9. The CDR3 bases are TGCGCCAGCAGCCCGCGGACAGGGAGCGAAACTAATGAAAAACTGTTTTTT. Its protein product is CASSPRTGSETNEKLFF.

This clone was found once. The gene calls are TRBV28 and TRBJ2-1; D call uncertain. Germline CDR1 and CDR2: MDHEN and SYDVKM. This CDR3 spans 13 amino acids. Deletions cut 5 bases from V and 3 bases from J, with 8 bases between. The CDR3 DNA is TGTGCCAGCAGTATCCTACTCTACAATGAGCAGTTCTTC. Residues: CASSILLYNEQFF.

As to this clone: This CDR3 is also generated by other DNA sequences in the sample. The chain has TRBV7-2 and TRBJ1-5; no firm D call. The CDR3 covers 14 residues. CDR1 is SGHTA and CDR2 is FQGNSA in the germline V gene. V was shortened by 2 bases and J by 2 bases, with 7 bases between the two germline ends. The chain's CDR3 is CASSLRQGNQPQHF. The CDR3 coding sequence is TGTGCCAGCAGCTTACGCCAGGGCAATCAGCCCCAGCATTTT.

The J gene is TRBJ2-2, the V gene TRBV19, with 7 bases lining up with TRBD1. Germline CDR1 LNHDA, CDR2 SQIVND (reference sequence). The junction had 6 bases not matched to a gene; V was cut back by 5 bases and J by 0 bases. This CDR3 is built from 16 residues. The CDR3 loop is CASSALGTANTGELFF. The CDR3, as DNA: TGTGCCAGTAGTGCGCTGGGGACAGCGAACACCGGGGAGCTGTTTTTT.

This clone appeared a few times. This chain links TRBV19 with TRBJ1-1, with 8 bases lining up with TRBD1. The junction had 4 bases not matched to a gene; V was cut back by 7 bases and J by 3 bases. The CDR3 is 13 amino acids. Germline values: CDR1 LNHDA, CDR2 SQIVND (reference sequence). The CDR3 is CASTDRGDTEAFF. As DNA, the CDR3 is TGTGCCAGTACCGACAGGGGTGACACTGAAGCTTTCTTT.

This clone was observed a few times. This chain uses TRBV5-1 with TRBJ2-7, with a tentative D call TRBD2 (6 bases). The V end lost 4 bases, the J end lost 0 bases, and 14 bases lay between the germline ends. Looked up from germline, CDR1 is SGHRS and CDR2 is YFSETQ. This CDR3 region has 15 residues. The CDR3 coding sequence is TGCGCCAGCAGCGCGGGGATCCAATCCTCCTACGAGCAGTACTTC. Protein product: CASSAGIQSSYEQYF.

This clone showed up just a few times. This chain links TRBV19 with TRBJ1-5, with unresolved D. V was pared by 7 bases and J by 5 bases, with 9 bases between. The germline gives CDR1 LNHDA, CDR2 SQIVND (reference sequence). This CDR3 is built from 12 residues. CDR3 amino acids: CASMGRHQPQHF. The CDR3 DNA is TGTGCCAGTATGGGGAGGCATCAGCCCCAGCATTTT.

The V gene is TRBV28, the J gene TRBJ2-7, with 9 bases lining up with TRBD1. The germline gives CDR1 MDHEN, CDR2 SYDVKM. CDR3 length equals 13 residues. The V gene end was trimmed by 4 bases and the J gene end by 3 bases; junction bases not matched to a gene: 1. The CDR3 sequence: CASSSGQGYEQYF. The CDR3 nucleotides are TGTGCCAGCAGTTCGGGACAGGGCTACGAGCAGTACTTC.

The chain combines TRBV28 with TRBJ1-4; D remains ambiguous. CDR1 MDHEN and CDR2 SYDVKM come from the germline V gene. Trimming removed 5 bases at V and 1 base at J, with 14 bases between. The CDR3 spans 16 residues. In DNA form, the CDR3 reads TGTGCCAGCAGTCCCTTCCGACGGGGAACTAATGAAAAACTGTTTTTT. Amino acids: CASSPFRRGTNEKLFF.

A single count supports this clone. The gene calls are TRBV23-1 and TRBJ1-2, with 7 bases that match TRBD1. TRBV23-1 belongs to the ORF category, with a function that is uncertain. The J segment lost 5 bases and the V segment lost 2 bases, leaving 8 bases of the junction unmatched. The length of the CDR3 is 15 residues. CDR3 residues: CASSQVRDRRYGYTF. DNA of the CDR3: TGCGCCAGCAGTCAAGTCAGGGACAGAAGGTATGGCTACACCTTC.

The chain recombines TRBV12-3 or TRBV12-4 with TRBJ2-1; tentative D call: TRBD2 (6 bases). The CDR3 sequence is 11 residues long. Trimming left V 6 bases short and J 10 bases short, with 10 bases between. CDR3 coding DNA: TGTGCCAGCAGCCCCAGCGGGGAGCAGTTCTTC. The encoded protein is CASSPSGEQFF.

The chain is built from TRBV6-6 and TRBJ2-5; 10 nucleotides align to TRBD2. Germline V gene lookup returns CDR1 MNHNY and CDR2 SVGAGI (reference sequence). Trimming cost V 5 bases and J 5 bases; bases outside gene matches: 14. The CDR3 is 17 amino acids. CDR3 region: CASSRQAGLAVKETQYF. DNA for the CDR3: TGTGCCAGCAGTCGCCAAGCAGGACTAGCGGTTAAGGAGACCCAGTACTTC.

The CDR3: CASSSYDRTANQPQHF. The CDR3 nucleotides are TGTGCCAGCAGTTCCTACGACAGGACCGCCAATCAGCCCCAGCATTTT. The chain carries TRBV6-5 and TRBJ1-5, with a weak D call TRBD1 (6 bases). V lost 4 bases and J 3 bases, leaving 16 bases between the germline ends. CDR1 and CDR2 (germline): MNHEY, SVGAGI. CDR3 length: 16 amino acids.

The rearrangement links TRBV28 to TRBJ2-2; D unresolved. The CDR3 has 13 amino acids. From germline, CDR1 is MDHEN and CDR2 SYDVKM. Trimming left V 6 bases short and J 7 bases short, with 12 bases between. For the CDR3, the DNA is TGTGCCAGCAGCTTCCGCCGGGTCGGGGAGCTGTTTTTT. It translates to CASSFRRVGELFF.